The following is a T cell receptor (beta chain) sequence with its context. No antigen is known for it. Base qualities are not recorded, but no much larger clone differs from it by a single base. The CDR3, cysteine through phenylalanine, is 16 amino acids long. Just CDR3 DNA is preserved here, 48 bases in frame from base 1. As encoded in the germline V gene, CDR1 is SGHRS while CDR2 is YFSETQ. A distance of 13 bases separates the germline ends of V and J, which lose 3 bases and 1 base respectively. This record belongs to a study of blood T cell repertoires in COVID-19 (dated by TCRdb to 2018 to 2021). The study in broad terms: Collaborator samples came from the United States, Italy and Spain and covered acute and convalescent phases of COVID-19. The dataset comprised deeply sampled blood TCRbeta repertoires from subjects exposed to, actively infected with, or recovered from COVID-19. A freely available public database, intended as a resource for researchers studying the immune response to SARS-CoV-2, is where the repertoires were released. Samples came from the ongoing ImmuneRACE study (first 160 participants) plus 1,254 subjects from 6 global collaborators. Nearly every sample came with metadata listing a de-identified subject ID, COVID-19 status, age in years and sex. Where available, HLA class I and class II types were obtained from metadata supplied by the sample provider rather than from assay-based typing. The material from the prospective study consisted of cDNA or gDNA derived from T cells, B-cell-depleted T cells, or PBMCs.

Each collaborating institution followed its own protocols to collect whole blood in K2EDTA tubes. For TCRbeta analysis, collaborators shipped samples in one of three forms: frozen whole blood, isolated PBMCs, or DNA extracted from either of those sample types. Here is what the overall study found, with its caveats: Clinical and demographic metadata were provided uncurated, with the amount varying by source and participant.

TCRbeta CDR3 regions were amplified from genomic DNA by means of the immunoSEQ Assay, a bias-controlled multiplex PCR. The original pipeline was this. Within the assay, amplification of reference gene primers was used to estimate how many nucleated cells each sample contained. To quantify the absolute abundance of each unique TCRbeta CDR3 rearrangement, sequence reads were collapsed and filtered. For each sample, productive Simpson clonality was calculated as the square root of Simpson's diversity index over productive rearrangements. TCRdb carries this immuneACCESS record with in-frame sequences only. Its versions omit some clonotypes, under half of them owing to an unresolved V gene in the studies checked, with the rest unexplained. The DNA was the basis for D and trimming; V, J and clone size are from that table. Across this sample there are 75,000 to 95,000 clones, with about 90% seen only once. 1.1% of the sample lies in the top ten.

This clonotype was sampled from a human donor in a cohort sampled during active COVID-19. Recombination linked TRBV5-1 to TRBJ1-4; a tentative D match to TRBD1 spans 5 bases. Sequenced sample: peripheral blood. Here the CDR3 is given as CASSSGGVETNEKLFF. The DNA sequence is TGCGCCAGCAGCTCCGGGGGGGTTGAAACTAATGAAAAACTGTTTTTT. Where the CDR3 stops, the reference TRBV5-1 and TRBJ1-4 genes take over; the full variable domain is KAGVTQTPRYLIKTRGQQVTLSCSPISGHRSVSWYQQTPGQGLQFLFEYFSETQRNKGNFPGRFSGRQFSNSRSEMNVSTLELGDSALYLCASSSGGVETNEKLFFGSGTQLSVL.